This T cell receptor beta chain appears in the sequencing data of a study of blood T cell repertoires in COVID-19. Study in general: Acute and convalescent COVID-19 samples came from the United States, Italy and Spain. T cells, B-cell-depleted T cells, or PBMCs supplied cDNA or gDNA.

Sequenced by immunoSEQ multiplex PCR; TCRdb stores in-frame clones only, minus some. The table lists 45,000 to 60,000 clones, around four fifths of them singletons, with around 5.4% in the top ten. Deletions cut 2 bases from V and 10 bases from J, with 19 bases between. The CDR3 runs 16 residues. Per the germline V gene, CDR1 is SGHRS and CDR2 is YFSETQ. Everyone who took part was roughly 18 to 89 years old, and they came from about two dozen US areas. This chain joins TRBV5-1 and TRBJ1-6; D is undetermined. The clonotype comes from a woman aged 50 to 60 with acute COVID-19. The source material was PBMCs or T cells enriched from blood (not recorded which). The CDR3 region is CASSLHYIWGESPLHF. In nucleotides, the CDR3 is TGCGCCAGCAGCTTACACTACATATGGGGAGAGTCACCCCTCCACTTT.